This passage covers 9 T cell receptor beta chains from one sample sequenced in a study of T cells after yellow fever vaccination. One entry per CDR3 protein results from TCRdb running MiXCR on the 5' RACE reads. Counted here are 90,000 to 130,000 distinct CDR3 sequences, approximately 8.4% occurring once; the ten biggest clones make up about 25%. Sequencing used CD8+ T cells sorted from PBMCs, obtained 45 days after the yellow fever booster vaccination. The receptors stem from a man younger than 40 who received the YFV17D yellow fever vaccine.

This clonotype has at least ten counts. J is TRBJ2-3 and V is TRBV20-1; tentatively, D is TRBD2 (5 bases). V shed 6 bases and J shed 1 base, with 17 bases lying between them. The CDR3 is made up of 15 amino acids. The germline gives CDR1 DFQATT, CDR2 SNEGSKA (reference sequence). Here the CDR3 DNA reads TGCAGTGCCCCAAAGAGGGCGGAAGGCACAGATACGCAGTATTTT. Its protein product is CSAPKRAEGTDTQYF.

This clonotype was observed many times. This sequence joins TRBV12-3 or TRBV12-4 and TRBJ2-4; D is unclear. Trimming stripped 1 base from V and 11 bases from J, with 6 bases between. This CDR3 spans 11 amino acids. CDR3 in amino acids: CASSLGHFQYF. CDR3 nucleotides: TGTGCCAGCAGTTTAGGGCACTTTCAGTACTTC.

This clonotype was seen repeatedly, ten times or more. The chain uses TRBV5-1 and TRBJ2-1, with D hard to call. Germline V gene sequence: CDR1 SGHRS, CDR2 YFSETQ. V shed 0 bases and J shed 7 bases, with 14 bases lying between them. The CDR3 contains 15 residues. This CDR3 is CASSLDFGSGNEQFF. The CDR3 DNA follows: TGCGCCAGCAGCTTGGACTTCGGATCGGGTAATGAGCAGTTCTTC. The full variable domain, completed using reference TRBV5-1 and TRBJ2-1, is KAGVTQTPRYLIKTRGQQVTLSCSPISGHRSVSWYQQTPGQGLQFLFEYFSETQRNKGNFPGRFSGRQFSNSRSEMNVSTLELGDSALYLCASSLDFGSGNEQFFGPGTRLTVL.

This clonotype was seen repeatedly, ten times or more. The chain uses TRBV15 and TRBJ2-4; TRBD2 aligns across 13 bases. With V trimmed by 4 bases and J by 1 base, 10 bases remained unmatched. The CDR3 is made up of 19 amino acids. CDR1 and CDR2 from the germline V gene are LNHNV and YYDKDF (reference sequence). CDR3 DNA sequence: TGTGCCACCAGCACTAGAGGGACTAGCGGGACTTGGGCCAAAAACATTCAGTACTTC. It is translated as CATSTRGTSGTWAKNIQYF.

This clonotype was picked up many times. The chain couples TRBV12-3 or TRBV12-4 to TRBJ2-5, with D perhaps matching TRBD2 (6 bases). The V and J ends lost 6 bases and 2 bases respectively, with 19 bases between them. The CDR3 spans 16 residues. This CDR3 reads CASSSLLANGQETQYF. CDR3 sequence (DNA): TGTGCCAGCAGCTCCCTTCTAGCGAACGGGCAAGAGACCCAGTACTTC.

J is TRBJ2-7 and V is TRBV30; no firm D call. Germline assignment: CDR1 GTSNPN and CDR2 SVGIG (reference sequence). V was pared by 2 bases and J by 0 bases, with 11 bases between. This CDR3 has 14 residues. The CDR3 reads CAWSLWLPSYEQYF. CDR3 sequence (DNA): TGTGCCTGGAGTTTATGGCTCCCCTCCTACGAGCAGTACTTC.

This clonotype was seen at least ten times. The V call is TRBV5-1, the J call TRBJ2-1, with 8 nucleotides matching TRBD1. V shed 4 bases, J shed 0 bases, and the junction held 6 bases outside the gene matches. The CDR3 totals 16 residues. Germline lookup yields CDR1 SGHRS and CDR2 YFSETQ. The CDR3 DNA follows: TGCGCCAGCAGCAACACCGGGACAGGCTCCTACAATGAGCAGTTCTTC. Translated, it gives CASSNTGTGSYNEQFF.

This clonotype showed up many times. This chain connects TRBV10-2 to TRBJ1-5; 11 bases line up with TRBD1. The CDR3 loop spans 15 amino acids. Germline trimming cut 6 bases from V and 2 bases from J; bases unmatched to any gene: 3. CDR1 is WSHSY, CDR2 SAAADI, per germline. The CDR3 is CASSWGQGGNQPQHF. In DNA, the CDR3 is TGCGCCAGCAGCTGGGGACAGGGGGGCAATCAGCCCCAGCATTTT.

J is TRBJ2-3 and V is TRBV5-1; 7 bases agree with TRBD1. The CDR3 consists of 13 residues. CDR1 and CDR2 from the germline V gene are SGHRS and YFSETQ. J gave up 3 bases and V 5 bases, and 3 bases lay outside the gene matches. CDR3 in amino acids: CASRGDSTDTQYF. For the CDR3, the DNA is TGCGCCAGCAGGGGGGACAGTACAGATACGCAGTATTTT.